A single sample gave rise to the 32 T cell receptor beta chains below, sequenced in a study of shared clonotypes between healthy human individuals. Sequenced by immunoSEQ multiplex PCR; TCRdb stores in-frame clones only, minus some. The sample has around 240,000 clones, 65% seen once. Input material: memory CD4+ T cells sorted from blood. The subset is: CD45RA-negative fraction. Receptors originate from a young man in good health.

The rearrangement links TRBV11-2 to TRBJ2-5, with TRBD1 as a possible D gene (5 bases). The CDR3 is 12 residues long. Germline V gene lookup returns CDR1 SGHAT and CDR2 FQNNGV. Trimming removed 8 bases at V and 4 bases at J, with 11 bases between. CDR3 DNA: TGTGCCAGCCAAGACAGAGGAGAGACCCAGTACTTC. Translating gives CASQDRGETQYF.

In regard to this clone: One end of the junction varies from germline; a read error may be responsible. The gene calls are TRBV5-4 and TRBJ2-1; either TRBD1 or TRBD2 may supply D (5 bases each). Germline V lookup: CDR1 SGHNT, CDR2 YYREEE (reference sequence). The CDR3 is 16 amino acids. CDR3 region: CASILSGASSYNEQFF. The DNA of the CDR3 is TGTGCCAGCATCTTGTCCGGGGCCAGCTCCTACAATGAGCAGTTCTTC.

This clone has at least ten counts. Other DNA sequences within the sample encode an identical CDR3. The gene calls are TRBV28 and TRBJ1-5; 11 nucleotides align to TRBD1. CDR3 size: 14 residues. J gave up 5 bases and V 3 bases, and 0 bases lay outside the gene matches. Germline values: CDR1 MDHEN, CDR2 SYDVKM. Here the CDR3 reads CASSLDRGHQPQHF. Here the CDR3 DNA reads TGTGCCAGCAGTTTGGACAGGGGGCATCAGCCCCAGCATTTT.

V is TRBV28 and J is TRBJ2-6; D gene uncertain. Looked up from germline, CDR1 is MDHEN and CDR2 is SYDVKM. The length of the CDR3 is 15 residues. Trimming took off 3 bases at V and 0 bases at J, with 6 bases between the two ends. The CDR3 reads CASSLPSSGANVLTF. CDR3 in DNA: TGTGCCAGCAGTTTGCCGTCCTCTGGGGCCAACGTCCTGACTTTC. Filled out from reference TRBV28 and TRBJ2-6, the complete variable domain reads DVKVTQSSRYLVKRTGEKVFLECVQDMDHENMFWYRQDPGLGLRLIYFSYDVKMKEKGDIPEGYSVSREKKERFSLILESASTNQTSMYLCASSLPSSGANVLTFGAGSRLTVL.

Here the CDR3 reads CATSRGRTGSSYEQYF. CDR3 bases: TGTGCCACCAGCAGAGGTAGGACAGGGAGCTCCTACGAGCAGTACTTC. The chain uses TRBV15 and TRBJ2-7; TRBD1 matches 8 bases. Germline CDR1 and CDR2: LNHNV and YYDKDF (reference sequence). V lost 1 base, J lost 0 bases, and 5 bases stayed unmatched. This CDR3 comprises 16 residues.

The J gene is TRBJ2-2, the V gene TRBV5-4, with D perhaps given as TRBD1 or TRBD2 (5 bases each). This CDR3 spans 17 amino acids. V was pared by 0 bases and J by 7 bases, with 19 bases between. CDR1 SGHNT and CDR2 YYREEE come from the germline V gene (reference sequence). The CDR3 reads CASSLGGPTPRGGELFF. The CDR3 DNA reads TGTGCCAGCAGCTTGGGGGGACCCACACCAAGGGGCGGGGAGCTGTTTTTT.

This CDR3 reads CASRPGTSGRARADTQYF. Written as DNA, the CDR3 is TGTGCCAGCCGACCTGGGACTAGCGGGAGGGCGAGGGCAGATACGCAGTATTTT. The chain carries TRBV28 and TRBJ2-3, with 16 bases lining up with TRBD2. The V gene end was trimmed by 8 bases and the J gene end by 4 bases; junction bases not matched to a gene: 12. The germline V gene encodes CDR1 MDHEN and CDR2 SYDVKM. This CDR3 spans 18 amino acids.

The rearrangement joins TRBV9 to TRBJ2-3, with 15 bases lining up with TRBD2. CDR1 is SGDLS and CDR2 is YYNGEE in the germline V gene. Trimming cost V 3 bases and J 2 bases; bases outside gene matches: 13. This CDR3 contains 20 residues. The CDR3 here is CASSAGPGLAGGWATDTQYF. The CDR3 DNA reads TGTGCCAGCAGCGCCGGGCCCGGACTAGCGGGAGGGTGGGCCACAGATACGCAGTATTTT.

V gene TRBV6-1 combines with J gene TRBJ2-7; D unresolved. V dropped 6 bases and J dropped 5 bases, with 20 bases sitting between them. Germline loops: CDR1 MNHNS, CDR2 SASEGT. This CDR3 contains 15 residues. Here the CDR3 DNA reads TGTGCCAGCAGCCTGGGGAAAGGAAAGGCTCACGAGCAGTACTTC. Translated, it gives CASSLGKGKAHEQYF.

A single count supports this clone. The CDR3 region is CASSPPAAGGSGTQYF. CDR3 DNA sequence: TGTGCCAGCAGTCCCCCAGCTGCAGGGGGTTCGGGTACGCAGTATTTT. The rearrangement joins TRBV6-6 to TRBJ2-3, with 7 bases identical to TRBD1. The CDR3 runs to 16 residues. The V gene's germline CDR1 is MNHNY and CDR2 SVGAGI (reference sequence). V shed 5 bases, J shed 8 bases, and the junction held 16 bases outside the gene matches.

This chain connects TRBV15 to TRBJ2-2; 15 nucleotides align to TRBD2. V trimming: 1 base; J trimming: 5 bases; junction bases outside the gene matches: 2. The CDR3 is 17 residues long. Germline V gives CDR1 LNHNV, CDR2 YYDKDF (reference sequence). The CDR3 here is CATSRGGTSGRTGELFF. The DNA of the CDR3 is TGTGCCACCAGCAGAGGGGGGACTAGCGGGAGGACCGGGGAGCTGTTTTTT.

The V call is TRBV4-2, the J call TRBJ2-3; 9 bases line up with TRBD2. The CDR3 contains 16 residues. The V gene end was trimmed by 4 bases and the J gene end by 2 bases; junction bases not matched to a gene: 7. CDR1 and CDR2 from the germline V gene are LGHNA and YNFKEQ. In DNA form, the CDR3 reads TGTGCCAGCAGCCGAGCAGCTAGCGGGACCACAGATACGCAGTATTTT. Translating it yields CASSRAASGTTDTQYF.

V and J are TRBV14 and TRBJ1-3; D not certain. Germline V lookup: CDR1 SGHDN, CDR2 FVKESK. This CDR3 spans 13 amino acids. The V end was cut by 0 bases, the J end by 4 bases, with 4 bases between. CDR3 sequence: CASSQDIGNTIYF. The CDR3 DNA sequence: TGTGCCAGCAGCCAAGATATCGGAAACACCATATATTTT.

This rearrangement joins TRBV2 to TRBJ1-2, with no clear D. CDR3 length: 12 amino acids. V dropped 4 bases and J dropped 5 bases, with 8 bases sitting between them. Germline values: CDR1 SNHLY, CDR2 FYNNEI. The CDR3, as DNA: TGTGCCAGCAGTGCTGACGATTATGGCTACACCTTC. Translated, it gives CASSADDYGYTF. Using reference TRBV2 and TRBJ1-2 for the parts outside the CDR3, the full variable domain is EPEVTQTPSHQVTQMGQEVILRCVPISNHLYFYWYRQILGQKVEFLVSFYNNEISEKSEIFDDQFSVERPDGSNFTLKIRSTKLEDSAMYFCASSADDYGYTFGSGTRLTVV.

This chain links TRBV5-4 with TRBJ2-5; D is possibly TRBD1 (6 bases). Germline CDR1 reads SGHNT; CDR2 reads YYREEE (reference sequence). This CDR3 comprises 14 residues. The V end was cut by 3 bases, the J end by 3 bases, with 12 bases between. The CDR3 DNA reads TGTGCCAGCAGCTCAGGACAGCAGGAAGAGACCCAGTACTTC. Amino acid sequence: CASSSGQQEETQYF. The full variable domain, rest sourced from reference TRBV5-4 and TRBJ2-5, is ETGVTQSPTHLIKTRGQQVTLRCSSQSGHNTVSWYQQALGQGPQFIFQYYREEENGRGNFPPRFSGLQFPNYSSELNVNALELDDSALYLCASSSGQQEETQYFGPGTRLLVL.

This clone was seen just once. The chain combines TRBV6-1 with TRBJ2-7; 10 nucleotides match TRBD2. In germline, CDR1 is MNHNS, CDR2 SASEGT. V gave up 5 bases and J gave up 6 bases; unmatched junction bases: 10. The CDR3 extends over 15 amino acids. The CDR3 is CASSSPSGRLGEQYF. The CDR3 DNA is TGTGCCAGCAGTTCACCTAGCGGGAGACTTGGCGAGCAGTACTTC.

J is TRBJ1-3 and V is TRBV5-5; no firm D call. This CDR3 is built from 14 residues. Germline V gene data show CDR1 as SGHKS and CDR2 as YYEKEE (reference sequence). Trimming removed 0 bases at V and 7 bases at J, with 11 bases between. As DNA, the CDR3 is TGTGCCAGCAGCTTGGACCAATCGACGAACACCATATATTTT. The encoded protein is CASSLDQSTNTIYF. Full variable domain (rest looked up from reference TRBV5-5 and TRBJ1-3): DAGVTQSPTHLIKTRGQQVTLRCSPISGHKSVSWYQQVLGQGPQFIFQYYEKEERGRGNFPDRFSARQFPNYSSELNVNALLLGDSALYLCASSLDQSTNTIYFGEGSWLTVV.

This clone was seen only a few times. This rearrangement joins TRBV7-8 to TRBJ2-2; 8 bases match TRBD1. The V segment lost 8 bases and the J segment 0 bases; nucleotides outside the gene matches: 8. The CDR3 length is 16 residues. The V gene's germline CDR1 is SGHVS and CDR2 FQNEAQ. The CDR3 DNA follows: TGTGCCAGCGGGGCAGGGGGCTTTTCGAACACCGGGGAGCTGTTTTTT. Protein: CASGAGGFSNTGELFF. Looking up the rest from reference TRBV7-8 and TRBJ2-2 gives the full variable domain: GAGVSQSPRYKVAKRGQDVALRCDPISGHVSLFWYQQALGQGPEFLTYFQNEAQLDKSGLPSDRFFAERPEGSVSTLKIQRTQQEDSAVYLCASGAGGFSNTGELFFGEGSRLTVL.

A note on this clone: Other DNA variants within this sample encode the same CDR3. This chain links TRBV5-1 with TRBJ2-5, with D unclear. V lost 0 bases, J lost 2 bases, and 8 bases lay in between. The CDR3 has 14 amino acids. Germline-derived CDR1 and CDR2 are SGHRS and YFSETQ. As DNA, the CDR3 is TGCGCCAGCAGCTTGGGAGGCGGACAAGAGACCCAGTACTTC. Amino acids: CASSLGGGQETQYF.

The chain recombines TRBV7-9 with TRBJ2-7; 8 bases align to TRBD1. CDR3 length equals 15 residues. The V gene's germline CDR1 is SEHNR and CDR2 FQNEAQ (reference sequence). J was trimmed by 6 bases and V by 5 bases; bases with no gene match: 12. CDR3 protein: CASSASGTGLSEQYF. The CDR3 DNA reads as TGTGCCAGCAGCGCTTCCGGGACAGGCCTTTCCGAGCAGTACTTC.

The J gene is TRBJ2-7, the V gene TRBV2, with TRBD1 matching over 9 bases. This CDR3 has 13 residues. From germline, CDR1 is SNHLY and CDR2 FYNNEI. V dropped 3 bases and J dropped 6; count of bases not matched to a gene: 3. The CDR3 sequence: CASSEGQGREQYF. The CDR3 coding sequence is TGTGCCAGCAGTGAGGGACAGGGTCGCGAGCAGTACTTC.

This clone was picked up many times. The chain recombines TRBV5-1 with TRBJ2-7; perhaps TRBD2 as D (5 bases). Trimming cost V 7 bases and J 2 bases, with 13 bases left between them. CDR1 is SGHRS and CDR2 is YFSETQ in the germline V gene. The CDR3 extends over 13 amino acids. The CDR3 here is CASGEGRTYEQYF. As DNA, the CDR3 is TGCGCCAGCGGTGAAGGGAGAACCTACGAGCAGTACTTC. Full variable domain (remainder filled in from reference TRBV5-1 and TRBJ2-7): KAGVTQTPRYLIKTRGQQVTLSCSPISGHRSVSWYQQTPGQGLQFLFEYFSETQRNKGNFPGRFSGRQFSNSRSEMNVSTLELGDSALYLCASGEGRTYEQYFGPGTRLTVT.

The chain has TRBV10-3 and TRBJ2-7; tentatively, D is TRBD2 (5 bases). The germline V and J ends were trimmed by 0 bases and 5 bases, with 8 bases remaining between them. CDR3 length equals 13 residues. Per germline, CDR1 ENHRY and CDR2 SYGVKD. Here the CDR3 DNA reads TGTGCCATCAGTGAGTCGAGGCGGGACGAGCAGTACTTC. Translation: CAISESRRDEQYF.

The chain couples TRBV7-2 to TRBJ1-1; D not resolved. This CDR3 has 16 amino acids. V was pared by 2 bases and J by 2 bases, with 15 bases between. Germline V gene lookup returns CDR1 SGHTA and CDR2 FQGNSA. CDR3 amino acids: CASSLYNGLANTEAFF. CDR3 DNA sequence: TGTGCCAGCAGCTTATACAACGGACTTGCCAACACTGAAGCTTTCTTT.

J is TRBJ2-7 and V is TRBV28; tentative D call: TRBD2 (5 bases). The germline V gene encodes CDR1 MDHEN and CDR2 SYDVKM. Trimming pared 5 bases from V and 2 bases from J, leaving 7 bases between. This CDR3 region has 12 residues. CDR3 in amino acids: CASSREPYEQYF. For the CDR3, the DNA is TGTGCCAGCAGTAGGGAGCCCTACGAGCAGTACTTC.

This chain links TRBV6-1 with TRBJ2-2, with 7 bases lining up with TRBD2. In germline, CDR1 is MNHNS, CDR2 SASEGT. V trimming: 2 bases; J trimming: 3 bases; junction bases outside the gene matches: 6. The CDR3 extends over 16 amino acids. The CDR3 region is CASSELGGRDTGELFF. The CDR3 coding sequence is TGTGCCAGCAGTGAATTGGGCGGGAGAGACACCGGGGAGCTGTTTTTT.

V gene TRBV6-1 combines with J gene TRBJ2-6; D uncertain. Looked up from germline, CDR1 is MNHNS and CDR2 is SASEGT. V gave up 9 bases and J gave up 0 bases, with 6 bases separating them. The CDR3 length is 13 residues. CDR3 protein: CASASSGANVLTF. Here the CDR3 DNA reads TGTGCCAGTGCGAGCTCTGGGGCCAACGTCCTGACTTTC.

This clone was recorded a few times. The chain uses TRBV2 and TRBJ1-2; D possibly corresponds to TRBD1 (5 bases). The CDR3 has 14 residues. With 8 bases removed from V and 4 bases from J, the gap between germline ends came to 17 bases. In germline, CDR1 is SNHLY, CDR2 FYNNEI. The CDR3: CASLGDPRAYGYTF. Here the CDR3 DNA reads TGTGCCAGCCTGGGGGACCCTAGGGCCTATGGCTACACCTTC.

This clone was counted at least ten times. This sequence joins TRBV19 and TRBJ2-2; D remains ambiguous. CDR3 length equals 14 residues. Trimming pared 2 bases from V and 6 bases from J, leaving 10 bases between. CDR1 and CDR2 (germline): LNHDA, SQIVND (reference sequence). CDR3 nucleotides: TGTGCCAGTAGTATAACGTGGACGTCCGGGGAGCTGTTTTTT. Its translation: CASSITWTSGELFF.

This clone was picked up a small number of times. The V call is TRBV5-1, the J call TRBJ2-7, with 9 positions matching TRBD2. Germline V lookup: CDR1 SGHRS, CDR2 YFSETQ. V was clipped by 1 base and J by 3 bases; unmatched bases: 8. The CDR3 has 16 residues. The CDR3 region is CASSLLGASGDYEQYF. CDR3 DNA sequence: TGCGCCAGCAGCTTGTTGGGTGCTAGCGGGGACTACGAGCAGTACTTC.

This clone appeared a few times. Other nucleotide sequences from this sample produce the same CDR3. The chain combines TRBV5-1 with TRBJ2-1; tentatively, D is TRBD1 (6 bases). Germline assignment: CDR1 SGHRS and CDR2 YFSETQ. The CDR3 covers 13 residues. Trimming shortened V by 0 bases and J by 5 bases, and 6 bases separated the two germline ends. The CDR3: CASSLGDNNEQFF. CDR3 DNA: TGCGCCAGCAGCTTGGGGGACAACAATGAGCAGTTCTTC.

The chain is built from TRBV10-3 and TRBJ2-1; 12 bases agree with TRBD2. There are 16 residues in the CDR3. After removal of 4 bases from V and 6 bases from J, the junction contained 7 bases not matched to a gene. The germline gives CDR1 ENHRY, CDR2 SYGVKD. The CDR3 DNA reads TGTGCCATCAGTGTACCGACTAGCGGGGGCCCCAATGAGCAGTTCTTC. Translating gives CAISVPTSGGPNEQFF.